The rows below give T cell receptor beta chains drawn from one sample of a study of blood T cell repertoires in COVID-19. The table came from immunoSEQ multiplex PCR; TCRdb's copy has only in-frame clones and leaves some out. Of 200,000 to 250,000 clones in the sample, roughly 88% were seen once. Specimen: PBMCs or T cells enriched from blood (not recorded which). The receptors were gathered from a young woman who had been exposed to COVID-19. Both conserved end residues are part of each CDR3. D genes are given only for firm matches. The size field is filled for only some rows; it gives once, few, many or a size class.

v_call	d_call	clone_size	j_call	cdr3_aa	cdr3_nt
TRBV4-1	TRBD2	few	TRBJ2-1	CASSHKGGLAGSRYNEQFF	TGCGCCAGCAGCCACAAGGGGGGACTAGCGGGGAGTCGGTACAATGAGCAGTTCTTC
TRBV19	.	.	TRBJ1-6	CASRVKGWLLGSPLHF	TGTGCCAGTAGAGTAAAAGGATGGCTCCTAGGTTCACCCCTCCACTTT
TRBV12-3/TRBV12-4	.	.	TRBJ1-1	CASSRTWGAFF	TGTGCCAGCAGCCGGACTTGGGGAGCTTTCTTT
TRBV6-5	TRBD1	.	TRBJ1-4	CATTPDRDQKLFF	TGTGCCACCACCCCGGACAGGGATCAAAAACTGTTTTTT
TRBV11-2	TRBD2	once	TRBJ2-7	CASSPTSGKSNEQYF	TGTGCCAGCAGTCCGACTAGCGGGAAGTCCAACGAGCAGTACTTC
TRBV11-2	TRBD1	.	TRBJ1-1	CASSIRQGNEAFF	TGTGCCAGCAGCATCCGACAGGGGAATGAAGCTTTCTTT
TRBV2	TRBD2	.	TRBJ2-3	CASRQGFQRYIAGGPGPCPDTQYF	TGTGCCAGCAGACAGGGCTTCCAGAGGTATATAGCGGGAGGGCCAGGTCCTTGTCCAGATACGCAGTATTTT
TRBV6-1	.	.	TRBJ1-1	CASSEASVEAFF	TGTGCCAGCAGTGAAGCTTCCGTTGAAGCTTTCTTT
TRBV5-1	.	.	TRBJ2-5	CASSPAGWETQYF	TGCGCCAGCAGCCCCGCAGGGTGGGAGACCCAGTACTTC
TRBV6-5	.	.	TRBJ1-6	CASIRGSYNSPLHF	TGTGCCAGCATAAGGGGCTCCTATAATTCACCCCTCCACTTT
TRBV30	.	.	TRBJ1-5	CAWSMGLSNQPQHF	TGTGCCTGGAGTATGGGGCTTAGCAATCAGCCCCAGCATTTT
TRBV30	TRBD1	.	TRBJ2-7	CAFRDRGYEQYF	TGTGCCTTCCGGGACAGGGGCTACGAGCAGTACTTC
TRBV3-1/TRBV3-2	TRBD2	.	TRBJ2-3	CASTLGLAGGYTQYF	TGTGCCAGCACCCTCGGACTAGCGGGAGGGTATACGCAGTATTTT
TRBV5-6	TRBD2	.	TRBJ2-5	CASSPTGTSGAETQYF	TGTGCCAGCAGCCCGACCGGGACTAGCGGAGCGGAGACCCAGTACTTC
TRBV4-1	TRBD2	.	TRBJ2-7	CASSQDSPTSDKISYEQYF	TGCGCCAGCAGCCAAGATTCCCCGACTAGCGACAAAATATCCTACGAGCAGTACTTC
TRBV30	.	.	TRBJ2-7	CAWSALGAGDREQYF	TGTGCCTGGAGCGCCCTGGGGGCGGGAGACCGTGAGCAGTACTTC
TRBV24-1	TRBD2	.	TRBJ2-1	CATSDLAGGPYNEQFF	TGTGCCACCAGTGACCTAGCGGGTGGACCCTACAATGAGCAGTTCTTC
TRBV18	.	.	TRBJ1-5	CASSVTPGGYGNQPQHF	TGTGCCAGCTCGGTGACCCCTGGAGGGTATGGCAATCAGCCCCAGCATTTT
TRBV12-3/TRBV12-4	.	.	TRBJ2-1	CASSLARIQFF	TGTGCCAGCAGCTTGGCCAGAATTCAGTTCTTC
TRBV30	.	.	TRBJ1-5	CAWSRQGHQPQHF	TGTGCCTGGAGTAGGCAGGGGCATCAGCCCCAGCATTTT